The 18 T cell receptor beta chains below come from one sample, sequenced in a study of Graves' ophthalmopathy and Graves' hyperthyroidism. TCR beta CDR3 regions were amplified from RNA transcripts. Second-round multiplex PCR came after first-round RT-PCR with HTBI primers. TCRdb re-analysed the multiplex PCR reads in MiXCR, keeping a single row per CDR3 protein. The sample lists 400,000 or so distinct CDR3 sequences; about a sixth were seen once. Sample: peripheral blood. The receptors originated from an adult woman with stable Graves' hyperthyroidism.

The chain has TRBV10-1 and TRBJ2-2; a weak D match, TRBD2 (5 bases). CDR1 and CDR2 from the germline V gene are WNHNN and SYGVQD (reference sequence). V gave up 4 bases and J gave up 7 bases, with 10 bases separating them. The CDR3 length is 13 residues. CDR3 sequence: CASSGTGSGELFF. CDR3 sequence (DNA): TGCGCCAGCAGTGGGACGGGAAGCGGGGAGCTGTTTTTT.

This clonotype has just one count. A single base separates this from a much larger clone, so it may be a read error. Likely a read error: the CDR3 ends without its conserved phenylalanine or tryptophan. CDR3 in amino acids: CASSSQGVRLGLNTEAFV. CDR3 bases: TGCGCCAGCAGCTCACAGGGGGTGAGGTTGGGGTTGAACACTGAAGCTTTCGTT. The rearrangement joins TRBV5-1 to TRBJ1-1; 8 bases align to TRBD1. The J segment lost 0 bases and the V segment lost 3 bases, leaving 13 bases of the junction unmatched. Germline CDR1 is SGHRS and CDR2 is YFSETQ. The CDR3 covers 18 residues.

This clonotype was detected many times. The rearrangement joins TRBV2 to TRBJ2-7, with 10 positions matching TRBD2. Germline V gene lookup returns CDR1 SNHLY and CDR2 FYNNEI. This CDR3 is built from 15 residues. J lost 2 bases, V lost 6 bases, and 7 bases had no gene match. The CDR3 region is CASREIAGGPYEQYF. CDR3 DNA: TGTGCCAGCAGGGAAATAGCGGGAGGACCCTACGAGCAGTACTTC.

This clonotype was detected many times. CDR3 in amino acids: CASSFGSRETGELFF. The DNA for the CDR3 is TGTGCCAGCAGCTTTGGCTCCCGCGAGACGGGGGAGCTGTTTTTT. The J gene is TRBJ2-2, the V gene TRBV7-2; D not resolved. Germline-derived CDR1 and CDR2 are SGHTA and FQGNSA. The CDR3 extends over 15 amino acids. V was pared by 3 bases and J by 8 bases, with 16 bases between.

Ten or more counts support this clonotype. The chain combines TRBV20-1 with TRBJ2-2, with D possibly being TRBD2 (6 bases). The V and J ends lost 2 bases and 3 bases respectively, with 22 bases between them. In germline, CDR1 is DFQATT, CDR2 SNEGSKA (reference sequence). The CDR3 runs 18 residues. Here the CDR3 DNA reads TGCAGTGCTAGAATTACCGGGACTCACGCAATATACACCGGGGAGCTGTTTTTT. Translation gives CSARITGTHAIYTGELFF.

This clonotype was seen repeatedly, ten times or more. The chain carries TRBV25-1 and TRBJ2-5; 9 nucleotides match TRBD1. The CDR3 sequence is 19 residues long. From germline, CDR1 is MGHDK and CDR2 SYGVNS. The V segment lost 6 bases and the J segment 2 bases; nucleotides outside the gene matches: 19. In DNA, the CDR3 is TGTGCCAGCAGAGATCCCCGGCCCTGGGACAGGGAGAATCAAGAGACCCAGTACTTC. Amino acid sequence: CASRDPRPWDRENQETQYF.

This clonotype has only one observation. The V gene is TRBV6-1, the J gene TRBJ1-2; D unresolved. The V end lost 6 bases, the J end lost 0 bases, and 14 bases lay between the germline ends. Germline V gene lookup returns CDR1 MNHNS and CDR2 SASEGT. CDR3 length: 15 amino acids. CDR3 in DNA: TGTGCCAGCAGCAAAGGAAGGCTAACTAACTATGGCTACACCTTC. Amino acids: CASSKGRLTNYGYTF.

Details on this clonotype: Since a much larger clone is just one base distant, this may be a read error. The rearrangement joins TRBV19 to TRBJ1-5; no firm D call. The CDR3 runs 12 residues. Per germline, CDR1 LNHDA and CDR2 SQIVND (reference sequence). The CDR3 DNA reads TGTGCCGGTAGTACGACTCATCAGCCCCAGCATTTT. It encodes CAGSTTHQPQHF.

This clonotype was found many times. The V gene is TRBV12-3 or TRBV12-4, the J gene TRBJ2-2; D remains unclear. Trimming took 3 bases from V and 7 from J, leaving 12 bases between them. The CDR3 has 14 amino acids. The CDR3 DNA sequence: TGTGCCAGCAGTTTTGGCCTAGTAAACGGGGAGCTGTTTTTT. Protein: CASSFGLVNGELFF.

This clonotype was observed at least ten times. The chain uses TRBV28 and TRBJ2-6; D ambiguous. Germline-derived CDR1 and CDR2 are MDHEN and SYDVKM. The CDR3 has 18 amino acids. Trimming removed 5 bases from V and 0 bases from J, with 17 bases in between. The CDR3 region has the DNA TGTGCCAGCAGTCCCCCTCAAATTGTGAACTCTGGGGCCAACGTCCTGACTTTC. This encodes CASSPPQIVNSGANVLTF.

Concerning this clonotype: The missing conserved phenylalanine or tryptophan at the end of this CDR3 makes a read error likely. The chain recombines TRBV6-1 with TRBJ1-2; TRBD1 matches 7 bases. CDR3 length: 13 amino acids. Germline assignment: CDR1 MNHNS and CDR2 SASEGT. The V gene end was trimmed by 8 bases and the J gene end by 6 bases; junction bases not matched to a gene: 9. Here the CDR3 DNA reads TGTGCCAGCGGGCAACAGGGGACGCATGGCTACACCGTC. Encoded protein: CASGQQGTHGYTV.

Here the CDR3 DNA reads TGTGCCAGCAGCAATTATGGCAATCAGCCCCAGCATTTT. Translated, it gives CASSNYGNQPQHF. The rearrangement links TRBV6-2 or TRBV6-3 to TRBJ1-5; D gene ambiguous. Germline V gene lookup returns CDR1 MNHEY and CDR2 SVGEGT. Trimming took 6 bases from V and 2 from J, leaving 8 bases between them. This CDR3 has 13 residues.

At least ten counts were recorded for this clonotype. The chain carries TRBV6-1 and TRBJ2-7; D call uncertain. V shed 6 bases and J shed 1 base, with 13 bases lying between them. The CDR3 sequence is 14 residues long. The V gene's germline CDR1 is MNHNS and CDR2 SASEGT. The CDR3 protein is CASSQWAESYEQYF. The CDR3 region has the DNA TGTGCCAGCAGCCAATGGGCTGAGTCCTACGAGCAGTACTTC.

The genes are TRBV3-1 and TRBJ1-2; no reliable D call. The CDR3 spans 15 residues. V was clipped by 1 base and J by 4 bases, with 13 bases between them. Germline assignment: CDR1 LGHDT and CDR2 YNNKEL (reference sequence). CDR3 sequence: CASSQASRAGYGYTF. In DNA form, the CDR3 reads TGTGCCAGCAGCCAAGCCTCGAGGGCGGGCTATGGCTACACCTTC.

This clonotype was found many times. The V call is TRBV4-1, the J call TRBJ2-5; 8 bases are a match to TRBD1. This CDR3 has 20 amino acids. V shed 0 bases and J 4 bases; nucleotides not matched to a gene: 19. Germline loops: CDR1 MGHRA, CDR2 YSYEKL. CDR3 DNA: TGCGCCAGCAGCCAAGACCGACAGGGGCAGGGGGAGTGGGCTATAGAGACCCAGTACTTC. This translates into CASSQDRQGQGEWAIETQYF.

V is TRBV28 and J is TRBJ2-5; TRBD1 matches at 10 bases. The ends lost 2 bases at V and 5 bases at J; junction bases unmatched: 5. The CDR3 consists of 15 residues. Germline V gene data show CDR1 as MDHEN and CDR2 as SYDVKM. CDR3 sequence reads: CASSLQGTGVETQYF. In DNA, the CDR3 is TGTGCCAGCAGTTTACAAGGGACAGGGGTGGAGACCCAGTACTTC.

This clonotype was recorded once. V and J are TRBV12-3 or TRBV12-4 and TRBJ1-2; 9 bases are shared with TRBD1. This CDR3 region has 14 residues. V gave up 4 bases and J gave up 8 bases; unmatched junction bases: 8. CDR3 DNA: TGTGCCAGCAGTTCTCACGACAGGGGGAAAGGCTACACCTTC. It codes for CASSSHDRGKGYTF.

This clonotype appeared many times. V gene TRBV20-1 combines with J gene TRBJ2-5; the match to TRBD2 covers 11 bases. The J segment lost 1 base and the V segment lost 6 bases, leaving 4 bases of the junction unmatched. This CDR3 region has 14 residues. Germline CDR1 DFQATT, CDR2 SNEGSKA (reference sequence). CDR3 in amino acids: CSANSGRAQETQYF. The CDR3 coding sequence is TGCAGTGCAAATAGCGGGAGGGCCCAAGAGACCCAGTACTTC.